This T cell receptor beta chain was identified in a study of beta chain features in type 1 diabetes. Overall study context: Examination of sorted cells across all samples involved around 98 million cells.

V lost 4 bases to trimming and J lost 6 bases, with 19 bases between them. The CDR3 extends over 16 amino acids. Per germline, CDR1 SGHNT and CDR2 YYREEE (reference sequence). This clone has only a few counts. Every bit of the isolated RNA underwent reverse transcription, so sequencing read expressed TCRB transcripts. Sequencing was performed with immunoSEQ multiplex PCR; in TCRdb, only in-frame clones are kept and a portion is missing. Here the sample spans 300,000 to 450,000 clones, roughly a fifth being singletons. The receptor comes from a young woman in good health. Source material: naive CD4+ T cells from blood. The V gene is TRBV5-4, the J gene TRBJ2-2, with a weak D call TRBD2 (5 bases). Here the CDR3 DNA reads TGTGCCAGCAGCCCGGACCCGACTATATTCGCCGGGGAGCTGTTTTTT. Translation gives CASSPDPTIFAGELFF.